The clone carrying this T cell receptor (beta chain) was seen repeatedly, ten times or more. Its antigen is as yet unknown. The CDR3 covers 11 residues. Germline V gives CDR1 SQVTM, CDR2 ANQGSEA. With 2 bases removed from V and 5 bases from J, the gap between germline ends came to 6 bases. This entry comes from a study of CD8 T cells in ankylosing spondylitis. TCRdb reprocessed the 5' RACE reads via MiXCR and lists one record per CDR3 protein. The sample records about 240,000 distinct CDR3 sequences, about 10% being singletons. Study results and caveats: From matched ankylosing spondylitis synovial fluid, disease-linked clones were reportedly recovered at significantly enriched levels. Ankylosing spondylitis blood seemed to carry a telltale TCR beta motif made of roughly 8 highly homologous variants.

This rearrangement joins TRBV29-1 to TRBJ2-5, with D tentatively TRBD1 (6 bases). The sample taken for sequencing was blood, either unsorted or a sorted T cell fraction (not recorded which). The receptor comes from a male donor with ankylosing spondylitis or in good health (not recorded which). CDR3 sequence (DNA): TGCAGCGTTGAAAGGGGGGAGACCCAGTACTTC. Amino acids: CSVERGETQYF.